Listed here are 8 T cell receptor beta chains from one sample, sequenced in a study of cytomegalovirus exposure and HLA in healthy donors. The PCR made use of 60 Vbeta and 13 Jbeta primers. This table comes from immunoSEQ multiplex PCR, and its TCRdb copy is limited to in-frame clones, with some not included. In the table there are some 93,000 clones, about 66% of which are singletons. Material for sequencing was PBMCs. These receptor sequences come from a boy aged 5-17 years in good health and CMV-seropositive.

The J gene is TRBJ1-1, the V gene TRBV6-5, with 9 bases identical to TRBD1. The germline gives CDR1 MNHEY, CDR2 SVGAGI. The CDR3 extends over 15 amino acids. V lost 6 bases and J lost 4; bases outside the gene matches: 9. The CDR3 DNA is TGTGCCAGCAGCGACCGTGGGACAGGGACCACTGAAGCTTTCTTT. This sequence encodes CASSDRGTGTTEAFF.

This clone was recorded only once. The chain joins TRBV2 to TRBJ2-2; D is perhaps TRBD2 (5 bases). This CDR3 is 13 amino acids long. The V and J ends lost 5 bases and 6 bases respectively, with 10 bases between them. CDR1 SNHLY and CDR2 FYNNEI come from the germline V gene. CDR3 region: CASSWERAGELFF. The CDR3 nucleotides read TGTGCCAGCAGTTGGGAGAGGGCCGGGGAGCTGTTTTTT.

V and J are TRBV27 and TRBJ2-7, with D perhaps TRBD1 (5 bases). This CDR3 is built from 13 residues. The germline gives CDR1 MNHEY, CDR2 SMNVEV (reference sequence). V was cut by 3 bases and J by 2 bases, with 8 bases left in between. CDR3 coding DNA: TGTGCCAGCAGTTTTGACAGTACCTACGAGCAGTACTTC. Its protein product is CASSFDSTYEQYF.

The chain employs TRBV7-9 and TRBJ2-6; D ambiguous. From germline, CDR1 is SEHNR and CDR2 FQNEAQ (reference sequence). The CDR3 contains 16 residues. With 6 bases removed from V and 0 bases from J, the gap between germline ends came to 12 bases. CDR3 loop: CASSLSSTSGANVLTF. The CDR3 DNA is TGTGCCAGCAGTTTAAGTAGCACCTCTGGGGCCAACGTCCTGACTTTC.

This chain uses TRBV5-6 with TRBJ2-7; D gene unclear. The V gene's germline CDR1 is SGHDT and CDR2 YYEEEE. The CDR3 extends over 12 amino acids. Trimming took off 0 bases at V and 8 bases at J, with 9 bases between the two ends. The CDR3: CASSLGAAKQYF. The DNA of the CDR3 is TGTGCCAGCAGCTTGGGAGCCGCGAAGCAGTACTTC.

The V and J genes are TRBV19 and TRBJ2-7, with TRBD1 matching over 7 bases. The CDR3 consists of 14 residues. V was pared by 4 bases and J by 3 bases, with 6 bases of the junction left unmatched. The V gene's germline CDR1 is LNHDA and CDR2 SQIVND (reference sequence). CDR3: CASSTQGGLYEQYF. The CDR3 DNA sequence: TGTGCCAGTAGTACCCAAGGGGGCCTCTACGAGCAGTACTTC.

The J gene is TRBJ2-3, the V gene TRBV2; 7 bases fit TRBD2. V was pared by 4 bases and J by 6 bases, with 10 bases of the junction left unmatched. The CDR3 spans 15 residues. Germline lookup yields CDR1 SNHLY and CDR2 FYNNEI. In DNA form, the CDR3 reads TGTGCCAGCAGTGGTCCGCTAGCGCGGGGGGATACGCAGTATTTT. Its translation is CASSGPLARGDTQYF.

The chain's CDR3 is CSASDRGQGDTQYF. CDR3 in DNA: TGCAGCGCTTCAGACAGGGGGCAGGGAGATACGCAGTATTTT. This rearrangement joins TRBV29-1 to TRBJ2-3; 10 positions match TRBD1. The CDR3 consists of 14 residues. Trimming at V came to 7 bases and at J to 5 bases, leaving 9 bases not matched to a gene. CDR1 SQVTM and CDR2 ANQGSEA come from the germline V gene.